What follows describes a single T cell receptor beta chain. It has no known antigen specificity. The record has no base qualities; no much larger clone is one base away. These data belong to a study of control samples from healthy donors and cancer patients (dated by TCRdb to the early 2020s). The method was the immunoSEQ multiplex PCR assay. What TCRdb holds here is the immuneACCESS table cut down to in-frame rearrangements. Part of the clones is not present; checked against another copy, under half of the missing clones reflect an unresolved V gene, and the others are unexplained. This sample is represented by about 160,000 clones; about 90% of them were singletons. The ten largest clones add up to around 13% of the sample. CDR1 and CDR2, per the germline V gene, are KGHSH and LQKENI. The V and J ends are trimmed by 4 bases and 8 bases, leaving 5 bases between them. From its cysteine to its phenylalanine, the CDR3 spans 11 amino acids. Of the read, only the CDR3 DNA is kept; its 33 bases are in frame from base 1.

The V and J genes are TRBV18 and TRBJ1-4; the D gene is not confidently resolved. Material: blood. This clonotype was sampled from a man aged 30 to 45 in good health. Here is the DNA: TGTGCCAGCTCACTGAAGGAAAAACTGTTTTTT. Its amino acids are CASSLKEKLFF. The reference TRBV18 and TRBJ1-4 proteins fill in what lies around the CDR3, so the full variable domain reads NAGVMQNPRHLVRRRGQEARLRCSPMKGHSHVYWYRQLPEEGLKFMVYLQKENIIDESGMPKERFSAEFPKEGPSILRIQQVVRGDSAAYFCASSLKEKLFFGSGTQLSVL.